The sequence of this T cell receptor beta chain was determined in a study of neoadjuvant nivolumab and ipilimumab in lung cancer. The data were produced by immunoSEQ multiplex PCR, yet TCRdb's version contains in-frame clones alone and is incomplete. Of 40,000 to 55,000 clones listed, roughly 91% were seen once; the top ten hold roughly 3.7%. This CDR3 is built from 14 residues. V dropped 8 bases and J dropped 4 bases, with 17 bases sitting between them. Germline V gene lookup returns CDR1 MGHDK and CDR2 SYGVNS. This sequence originates from an adult with non-small cell lung cancer. Some clones in this sample may be carry-over from other donors' samples. V is TRBV25-1 and J is TRBJ1-1; D might be TRBD1 (5 bases). This sample comprised blood, obtained before neoadjuvant nivolumab, alone or with ipilimumab. The CDR3 DNA follows: TGTGCCAGCGGGGGGATTACGGGGTTCACTGAAGCTTTCTTT. It codes for CASGGITGFTEAFF. Full variable domain (missing parts from reference TRBV25-1 and TRBJ1-1): EADIYQTPRYLVIGTGKKITLECSQTMGHDKMYWYQQDPGMELHLIHYSYGVNSTEKGDLSSESTVSRIRTEHFPLTLESARPSHTSQYLCASGGITGFTEAFFGQGTRLTVV.